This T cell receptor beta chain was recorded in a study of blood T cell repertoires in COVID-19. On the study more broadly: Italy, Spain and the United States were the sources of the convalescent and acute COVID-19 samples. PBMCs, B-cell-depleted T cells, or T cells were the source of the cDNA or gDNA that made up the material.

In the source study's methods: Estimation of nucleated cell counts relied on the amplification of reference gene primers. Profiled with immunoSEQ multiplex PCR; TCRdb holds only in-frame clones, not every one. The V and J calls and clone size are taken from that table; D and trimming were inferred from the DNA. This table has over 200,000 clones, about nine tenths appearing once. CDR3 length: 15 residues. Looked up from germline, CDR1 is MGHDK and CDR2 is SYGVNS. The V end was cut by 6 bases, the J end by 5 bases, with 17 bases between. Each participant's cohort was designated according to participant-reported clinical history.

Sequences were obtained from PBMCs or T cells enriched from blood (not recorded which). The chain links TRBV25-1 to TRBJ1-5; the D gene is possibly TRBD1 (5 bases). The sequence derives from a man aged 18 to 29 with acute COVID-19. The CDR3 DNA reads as TGTGCCAGCAGAGACGGAACGGGGGAGTATCAGCCCCAGCATTTT. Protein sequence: CASRDGTGEYQPQHF.